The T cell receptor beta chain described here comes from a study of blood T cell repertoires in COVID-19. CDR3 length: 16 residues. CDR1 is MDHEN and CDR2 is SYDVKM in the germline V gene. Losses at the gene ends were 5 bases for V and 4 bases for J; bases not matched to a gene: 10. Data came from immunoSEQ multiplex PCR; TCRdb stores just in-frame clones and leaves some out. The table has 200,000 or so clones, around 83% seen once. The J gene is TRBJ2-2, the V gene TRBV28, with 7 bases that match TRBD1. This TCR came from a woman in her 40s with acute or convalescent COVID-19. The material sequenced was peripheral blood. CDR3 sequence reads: CASSPPLTGSTGELFF. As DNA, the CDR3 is TGTGCCAGCAGTCCGCCACTGACAGGGAGCACCGGGGAGCTGTTTTTT.